This T cell receptor (beta chain) comes out of a study of Ad26.COV2.S vaccination and SARS-CoV-2 variants. The treatment: 15 to 20 received Ad26.COV2.S at low or high dose, single or two shots; 5 received placebo; per-sample allocation not given. Collection of samples fell on day 63 after the first vaccine or placebo injection. Generated by immunoSEQ multiplex PCR, the TCRdb table keeps only in-frame clones and is missing some. Of some 330,000 clones listed, 85% to 90% were seen once; the top ten hold about 5.4%. The receptor was isolated from a person aged 18-60 years who received the Ad26.COV2.S COVID-19 vaccine or a placebo. The starting material was peripheral blood, obtained in a trial of Ad26.COV2.S vaccine versus placebo.

The CDR3 region is CASSRGSLAGDYSGGELFF. DNA of the CDR3: TGCGCCAGCAGCCGAGGGTCACTAGCGGGAGATTATAGTGGCGGGGAGCTGTTTTTT. This chain joins TRBV4-3 and TRBJ2-2, with 11 nucleotides matching TRBD2. J was trimmed by 7 bases and V by 4 bases; bases with no gene match: 17. The CDR3 totals 19 residues. Germline V gives CDR1 LGHNA, CDR2 YSLEER.